This T cell receptor beta chain derives from a study of vaccination and CD4 T cells after COVID-19 (dated by TCRdb to 2022 to 2024). At the level of the whole study: SARS-CoV-2 positivity had been established in the convalescent patients by nasal swab PCR, and mild disease was recorded in eight to ten of these patients and severe disease in one. Post-vaccine blood samples were taken a median of 72 days after the second vaccine dose, with a range of about 13 to 241 days. In the convalescent cohort there were six males and four females, among whom were two Hispanic individuals, seven Caucasians, two Asians and one multiracial person. For stimulating the cultures, overlapping spike peptide pools were used, derived from SARS-CoV-2 as well as from the common cold coronaviruses HCoV-NL63, HCoV-OC43 and HCoV-229E. Two doses of either the Pfizer-BioNTech BNT162b2 vaccine (n=8) or the Moderna mRNA-1273 vaccine (n=2) were administered to participants. Control cultures received a CEFX viral epitope pool as the positive control, an HIV-1 Nef peptide pool as the negative control, or no peptide. In around 9 COVID-19 convalescent patients and several infection-naive healthy vaccine recipients, researchers compared the spike-specific CD4+ TCR repertoire from before mRNA vaccination with the repertoire from after. Post-COVID blood samples were collected from convalescent patients a median of roughly 100 days after diagnosis, with a range of roughly 30 to 161 days. What the research found in general, with its limitations: The median number of SARS-CoV-2-reactive clonotypes rose from 20 to 25 after infection to 35 to 45 after vaccination, but the change was not significant. Relatively few convalescent patients were included in the study, and early timepoints after natural infection were not analyzed. Nearly all vaccine-specific clones in convalescent patients (304 of 307) were mono-reactive for SARS-CoV-2 spike rather than cross-reactive with common cold coronaviruses. In convalescent patients, a median about 90% of post-vaccine SARS-CoV-2-reactive clones were detected only after vaccination, and vaccine-specific priming was suggested by this finding.

Receptor amplification or capture employed PCR. At the Johns Hopkins FTIC core, DNA from the cultured CD4+ T cells underwent TCR sequencing with the Oncomine TCR Beta short-read assay. Genomic DNA was extracted from the cultured CD4+ T cells with the QIAamp micro DNA kit. The Oncomine TCR Beta libraries from cultured CD4+ T cells were pooled using unique dual indexes and then sequenced on an Illumina iSeq 100. The original methods were these. Non-productive sequences were removed, and CDR3s not starting with C, not ending with F or W, or shorter than 7 amino acids were discarded. Antigen-specific clonotypes were identified using the MANAFEST web application through comparison of peptide-stimulated wells with reference and other culture wells. An FDR below 0.05, an odds ratio above 5, and a productive frequency above 0.1% in at least two of three replicate wells were required for clones to be considered positive. Cross-reactive clonotypes were defined as significantly expanded in both SARS-CoV-2 spike wells and at least one common cold coronavirus spike condition. CDR3 homology was assessed with Levenshtein distances (stringdist) and unrooted phylogenetic trees (ape) in R version 3.6.1. TCRdb handled the public reads itself, with Q25 trimming in fastp and clone calling in MiXCR, and kept productive beta chains. Identical CDR3 protein sequences are pooled into one entry, listed with their most common genes and DNA. The V and J calls and clone size come from TCRdb's table, not from the authors' own analysis. This sample is represented by around 9,800 distinct CDR3 sequences; around 23% of them were singletons. Roughly 24% of the sample goes to the ten largest clones.

The CDR3 runs 15 amino acids, cysteine and phenylalanine included. CDR3 DNA only is kept here, 45 bases in frame from base 1. CDR1 DFQATT and CDR2 SNEGSKA were looked up in the germline V gene (reference sequence). V gives up 0 bases and J gives up 6 bases, and the segment between their germline ends measures 12 bases. What this sample's treatment or condition label stands for: roughly ten-day PBMC culture with coronavirus spike peptide pools or control peptides (ViraFEST assay). To expand antigen-specific T cells with peptide pools and then pick out the expanded clonotypes through TCR sequencing, the study relied on the ViraFEST assay. Positive SARS-CoV-2 PCR tests in the convalescent patients dated from March to December 2020, before Alpha, Beta and Delta variants emerged in the United States. PBMCs were cultured at about 2 million per well in IMDM supplemented with roughly 5% human AB serum and around 9.5 IU/ml IL-2, with 10 ug/ml peptide pools added. On days 3 and 7, half of the culture medium was replaced with fresh IL-2-containing medium. Once the cells had been in culture for 10 days, the EasySep CD4+ T cell isolation kit was used to isolate CD4+ T cells by negative selection. Ficoll-Paque Plus gradient centrifugation was used to isolate PBMCs from whole blood, and the isolated PBMCs were then either used fresh or cryopreserved at -140C. In general, triplicate wells were set up for every culture condition.

By its share of the sample, this clonotype is medium-sized (0.01 to 0.1%). The clone's antigen remains unknown. Per-base qualities were not stored, and no clone one base away is much larger. The sequencing used CD4+ T cells from blood, cultured in vitro, collected after SARS-CoV-2 vaccination. Recombination joined TRBV20-1 with TRBJ1-6; the D segment could be TRBD1, given 6 matching bases. The receptor was derived from a human donor who had recovered from COVID-19. CDR3 protein: CSARELQGPNSPLHF. The sequence in DNA is TGCAGTGCTAGAGAACTACAGGGCCCTAATTCACCCCTCCACTTT.